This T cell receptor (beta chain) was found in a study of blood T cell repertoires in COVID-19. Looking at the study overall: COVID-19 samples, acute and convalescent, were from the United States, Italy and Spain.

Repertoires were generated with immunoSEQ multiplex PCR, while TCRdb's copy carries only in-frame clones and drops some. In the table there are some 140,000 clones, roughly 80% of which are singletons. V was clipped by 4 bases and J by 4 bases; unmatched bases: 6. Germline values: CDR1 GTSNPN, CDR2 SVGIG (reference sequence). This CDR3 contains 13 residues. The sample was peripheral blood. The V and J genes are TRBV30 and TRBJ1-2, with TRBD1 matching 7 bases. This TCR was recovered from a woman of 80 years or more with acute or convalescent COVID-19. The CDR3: CAWNRGQAYGYTF. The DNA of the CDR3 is TGTGCCTGGAACAGGGGCCAGGCCTATGGCTACACCTTC.